This T cell receptor beta chain was retrieved from a study of technical replicates of blood from a few donors. This table comes from immunoSEQ multiplex PCR, and its TCRdb copy is limited to in-frame clones, with some not included. The data contain about 76,000 clones, 65% to 90% of them singletons. Trimming stripped 5 bases from V and 0 bases from J, with 7 bases between. In germline, CDR1 is GTSNPN, CDR2 SVGIG (reference sequence). This CDR3 has 12 residues. This sequence originates from a human donor in good health. Some clones in this sample may be carry-over from other donors' samples. The chain couples TRBV30 to TRBJ2-5, with a possible D match to TRBD2 (6 bases). The source material was PBMCs. In DNA form, the CDR3 reads TGTGCCTGGCGGGAGTACCAAGAGACCCAGTACTTC. Translating it yields CAWREYQETQYF. Based on the CDR3 plus reference TRBV30 and TRBJ2-5, the full variable domain is SQTIHQWPATLVQPVGSPLSLECTVEGTSNPNLYWYRQAAGRGLQLLFYSVGIGQISSEVPQNLSASRPQDRQFILSSKKLLLSDSGFYLCAWREYQETQYFGPGTRLLVL.